The rows below give T cell receptor beta chains drawn from one sample of a study of blood T cells in healthy people across ages. TCRdb itself ran the 5' RACE reads through MiXCR, one entry per CDR3 protein. The sample lists roughly 680,000 distinct CDR3 sequences, about 52% seen once, with 30% to 35% in the top ten. Sequencing was performed on blood. All receptors come from a woman aged 55-70 years in good health. The conserved cysteine and the conserved F or W are not part of the CDR3 here.

V,length,J,CDR3
TRBV6-6,12,TRBJ2-1,ASSYSETGNEQF
TRBV20-1,12,TRBJ2-1,SASGGQVNNEQF
TRBV9,13,TRBJ2-2,ASSVRAFGTGELF
TRBV29-1,12,TRBJ2-3,STKGRVITDTQY
TRBV20-1,11,TRBJ2-3,SVPVQQRDTQY
TRBV4-2,15,TRBJ2-2,ASSQDSDGRHTGELF
TRBV20-1,12,TRBJ1-4,SGLNTSPNEKLF
TRBV7-2,13,TRBJ2-1,ASSLDRALANEQF
TRBV5-1,12,TRBJ2-5,ASSFLAPLETQY
TRBV20-1,13,TRBJ2-5,SARARPPRKVTQY
TRBV27,12,TRBJ1-1,ASSLGRGHGGAF
TRBV4-2,14,TRBJ1-1,ASSTRQDATLGGAF
TRBV7-9,16,NA,ASSPLEASGRRPYEQY
TRBV9,12,TRBJ2-6,ASSAGAGANVLT
TRBV2,14,TRBJ2-1,ASSDDSAPHYNEQF
TRBV15,12,TRBJ2-5,ATSRVHHPETQY
TRBV7-2,13,TRBJ1-1,ASSPDGIWGPEAF
TRBV12-3/TRBV12-4,15,TRBJ2-3,ASSPAGIAGGLGTQY
TRBV29-1,12,TRBJ2-4,SVRQKLAKNIQY
TRBV2,12,TRBJ2-3,ASTADGSADTQY
TRBV5-1,13,TRBJ1-4,ASSRGTLDNEKLF
TRBV29-1,10,TRBJ2-1,SVSSSYNEQF
TRBV28,11,TRBJ2-7,ASSLAAPHEQY
TRBV7-2,14,NA,ASSLGTGGATYEQY
TRBV29-1,14,TRBJ2-3,SVDPSGIKETDTQY
TRBV5-1,12,TRBJ2-1,ASKFRGNYNEQF
TRBV20-1,13,TRBJ2-7,SARESGRRTYEQY
TRBV20-1,14,TRBJ2-3,SAHDRDRGFTDTQY
TRBV3-1,9,TRBJ2-3,ASAVGDTQY
TRBV4-3,16,TRBJ2-3,ASSKSQTGRGGTDTQY
TRBV20-1,10,TRBJ2-5,SGCGTEETQY
TRBV2,12,TRBJ2-7,ASSAMTGYSEQY
TRBV2,13,TRBJ2-3,ASSADSGSTDTQY
TRBV5-5,12,TRBJ1-2,ASSRDSVNYGYT
TRBV7-9,15,TRBJ2-3,ASPTSSGNPSTDTQY
TRBV12-3/TRBV12-4,11,TRBJ2-7,ASSFQSSYEQY
TRBV5-1,17,TRBJ2-1,ASSPELRPRLAGVNEQF
TRBV3-1,14,TRBJ2-5,ASSQGPTTTRETQY
TRBV5-6,10,TRBJ1-2,ASSRQPYGYT
TRBV5-1,12,TRBJ1-5,ASSPTSGVQPQH
TRBV18,13,TRBJ1-2,ASSRDAGTEYGYT
TRBV5-1,12,NA,ASTAGLATYEQY
TRBV29-1,9,TRBJ2-3,SVERTDTQY
TRBV20-1,9,TRBJ2-3,SCAFLDTQY
TRBV6-5,13,TRBJ2-5,ASSRQGAKGETQY
TRBV9,13,TRBJ1-2,ASSAQEGFDYGYT
TRBV20-1,12,TRBJ2-5,SATRLDFQETQY
TRBV28,13,TRBJ1-1,ASSSGGSGNTEAF
TRBV12-3/TRBV12-4,15,TRBJ2-1,ASLPPTSVSSYNEQF
TRBV2,12,TRBJ2-5,ASSQRNDQETQY
TRBV2,12,TRBJ2-7,ASSELQISYEQY
TRBV5-1,12,TRBJ2-1,ASSVDPTYNEQF
TRBV20-1,13,TRBJ2-3,SAREAGGGADTQY
TRBV29-1,12,TRBJ1-1,SVGEGRKNTEAF
TRBV6-5,15,TRBJ2-1,ASSYSATANSYNEQF
TRBV29-1,11,TRBJ1-6,SVQGDLNSPLH
TRBV3-1,11,TRBJ2-1,ASSQGANNEQF
TRBV29-1,10,TRBJ2-1,SVEQGGSEQF
TRBV7-2,13,TRBJ1-2,ASSLFSGADYGYT
TRBV7-9,13,TRBJ1-5,ASSSDREGNQPQH